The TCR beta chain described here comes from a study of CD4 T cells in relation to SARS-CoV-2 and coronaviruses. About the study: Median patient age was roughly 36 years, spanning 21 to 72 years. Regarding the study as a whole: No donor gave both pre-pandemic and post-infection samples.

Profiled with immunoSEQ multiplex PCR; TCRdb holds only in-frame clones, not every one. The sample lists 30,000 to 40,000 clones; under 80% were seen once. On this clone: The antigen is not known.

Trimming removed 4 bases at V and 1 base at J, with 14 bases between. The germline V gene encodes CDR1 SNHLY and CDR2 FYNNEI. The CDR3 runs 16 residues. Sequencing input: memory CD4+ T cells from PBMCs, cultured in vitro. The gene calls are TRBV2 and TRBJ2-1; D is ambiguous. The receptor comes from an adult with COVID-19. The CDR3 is CASSGLPPWSYNEQFF. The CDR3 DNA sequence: TGTGCCAGCAGTGGGTTACCCCCGTGGTCCTACAATGAGCAGTTCTTC.